The clone carrying this T cell receptor beta chain was found a few times. The antigen remains unidentified. Investigators profiled TCR beta VDJ and CDR3 from genomic DNA template. MiXCR, applied by TCRdb to the reads, yields one record per CDR3 protein. Of about 190,000 distinct CDR3 sequences listed, around 65% were seen once; the top ten hold about half. This record belongs to a study of CD8+CD57+ T cells in acquired aplastic anemia. Looking at the study overall: Sorted CD4+ plus CD8+ cells gave DNA averaging about 3.2 ug. Study findings and constraints: With respect to CD8+ Simpson's diversity, patients and controls did not differ significantly. There were 25 to 35 CD8+ CDR3 sequences that occurred in both patients and controls.

The CDR3 is 14 residues long. Per the germline V gene, CDR1 is SEHNR and CDR2 is FQNEAQ (reference sequence). V lost 5 bases, J lost 1 base, and 11 bases lay in between. Input material: sorted CD4+, CD8+, or CD8+CD57+ T cells (not recorded which) from PBMCs. This sequence was found in a human donor with severe aplastic anemia or a healthy control (not recorded which). V gene TRBV7-9 combines with J gene TRBJ1-1; no clear D. The CDR3 coding sequence is TGTGCCAGCAGCCATGGGCTAAAGAACACTGAAGCTTTCTTT. Encoded protein: CASSHGLKNTEAFF. Together with reference TRBV7-9 and TRBJ1-1, the CDR3 gives the full variable domain: DTGVSQNPRHKITKRGQNVTFRCDPISEHNRLYWYRQTLGQGPEFLTYFQNEAQLEKSRLLSDRFSAERPKGSFSTLEIQRTEQGDSAMYLCASSHGLKNTEAFFGQGTRLTVV.